This TCR beta chain is from a study of CD4+ T cells in melanoma. TCRdb's table, derived via immunoSEQ multiplex PCR, lists solely in-frame clones and lacks some. The sample consists of 150 to 200 clones, 70% of them appearing once. The germline V gene has CDR1 LNHDA and CDR2 SQIVND (reference sequence). V shed 4 bases, J shed 9 bases, and the junction held 5 bases outside the gene matches. The CDR3 contains 13 residues. The genes are TRBV19 and TRBJ2-1; TRBD1 matches at 8 bases. The sequence was collected from a human donor with melanoma. The sequenced sample consisted of cells sorted by PD-1 expression. DNA for the CDR3: TGTGCCAGTAGTAACAGGGGGGATGGTGAGCAGTTCTTC. Its protein product is CASSNRGDGEQFF. Full variable domain (missing parts from reference TRBV19 and TRBJ2-1): DGGITQSPKYLFRKEGQNVTLSCEQNLNHDAMYWYRQDPGQGLRLIYYSQIVNDFQKGDIAEGYSVSREKKESFPLTVTSAQKNPTAFYLCASSNRGDGEQFFGPGTRLTVL.